This TCR beta chain was found in a study of preoperative IRX-2 immunotherapy in early breast cancer. Using immunoSEQ multiplex PCR, the repertoire was profiled, and TCRdb retains in-frame clones only, with some absent. The sample records 95,000 to 100,000 clones, about nine tenths being singletons. V was trimmed by 5 bases and J by 0 bases, leaving 17 bases between them. CDR3 size: 17 residues. Germline V lookup: CDR1 LNHDA, CDR2 SQIVND (reference sequence). Treatment: preoperative locoregional IRX-2 cytokine immunotherapy. This phase Ib study tested locoregional IRX-2 cytokine immunotherapy given before surgery.

This TCR derives from a human donor with breast cancer. The sample here was tumor tissue, taken after IRX-2 immunotherapy. This chain uses TRBV19 with TRBJ1-5, with TRBD1 as a possible D gene (5 bases). CDR3 protein: CASSGGGQIYSNQPQHF. The CDR3 DNA follows: TGTGCCAGTAGTGGGGGAGGGCAGATTTATAGCAATCAGCCCCAGCATTTT.